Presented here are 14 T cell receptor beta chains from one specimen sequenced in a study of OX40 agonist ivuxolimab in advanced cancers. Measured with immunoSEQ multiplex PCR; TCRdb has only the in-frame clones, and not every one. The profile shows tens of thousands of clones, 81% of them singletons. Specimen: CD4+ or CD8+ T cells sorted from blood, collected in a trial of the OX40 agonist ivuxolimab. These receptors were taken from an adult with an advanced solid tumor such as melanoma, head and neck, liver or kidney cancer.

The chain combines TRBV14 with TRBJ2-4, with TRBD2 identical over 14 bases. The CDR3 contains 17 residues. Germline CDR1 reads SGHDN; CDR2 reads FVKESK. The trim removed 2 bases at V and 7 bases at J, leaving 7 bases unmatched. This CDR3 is CASSQRLAGGPSNIQYF. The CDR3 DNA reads TGTGCCAGCAGCCAACGACTAGCGGGAGGGCCTTCGAACATTCAGTACTTC.

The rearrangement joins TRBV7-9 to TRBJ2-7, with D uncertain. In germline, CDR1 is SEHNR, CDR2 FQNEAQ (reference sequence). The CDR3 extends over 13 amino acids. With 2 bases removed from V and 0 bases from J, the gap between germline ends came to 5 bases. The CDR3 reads CASSLFTSYEQYF. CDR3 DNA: TGTGCCAGCAGCTTATTCACCTCCTACGAGCAGTACTTC.

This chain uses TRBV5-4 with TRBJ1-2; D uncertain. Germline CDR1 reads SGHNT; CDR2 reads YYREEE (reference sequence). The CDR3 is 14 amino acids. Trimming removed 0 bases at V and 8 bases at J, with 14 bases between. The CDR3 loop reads CASSLVASPRGYTF. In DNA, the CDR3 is TGTGCCAGCAGCTTGGTGGCCTCGCCGAGGGGCTACACCTTC.

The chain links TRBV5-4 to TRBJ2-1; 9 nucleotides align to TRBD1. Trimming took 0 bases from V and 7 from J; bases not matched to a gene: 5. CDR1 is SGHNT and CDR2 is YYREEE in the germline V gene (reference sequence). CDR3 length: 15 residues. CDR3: CASSLVRTGDNEQFF. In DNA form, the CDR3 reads TGTGCCAGCAGCTTGGTTAGGACAGGGGATAATGAGCAGTTCTTC.

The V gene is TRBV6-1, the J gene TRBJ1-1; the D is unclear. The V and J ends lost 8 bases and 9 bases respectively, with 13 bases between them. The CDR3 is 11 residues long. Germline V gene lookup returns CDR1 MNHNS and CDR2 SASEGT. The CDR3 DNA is TGTGCCAGCGTTAACGTCTATCAAGCTTTCTTT. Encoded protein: CASVNVYQAFF.

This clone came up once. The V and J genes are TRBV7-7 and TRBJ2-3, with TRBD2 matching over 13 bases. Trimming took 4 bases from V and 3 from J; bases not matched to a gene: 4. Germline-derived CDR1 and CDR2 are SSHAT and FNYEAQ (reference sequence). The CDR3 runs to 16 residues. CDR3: CASSSGLAGATDTQYF. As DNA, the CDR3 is TGTGCCAGCAGCTCAGGACTAGCGGGAGCTACAGATACGCAGTATTTT.

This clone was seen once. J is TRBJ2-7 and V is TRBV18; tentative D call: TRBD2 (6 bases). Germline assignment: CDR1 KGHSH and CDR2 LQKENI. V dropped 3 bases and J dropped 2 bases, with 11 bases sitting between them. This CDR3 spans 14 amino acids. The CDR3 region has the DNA TGTGCCAGCTCACCTTCTACGGGGGCCTACGAGCAGTACTTC. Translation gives CASSPSTGAYEQYF.

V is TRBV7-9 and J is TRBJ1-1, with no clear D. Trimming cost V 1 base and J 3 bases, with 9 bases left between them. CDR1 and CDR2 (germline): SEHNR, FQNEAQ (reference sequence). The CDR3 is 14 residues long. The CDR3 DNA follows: TGTGCCAGCAGCTTAGGCGAAGGGTACACTGAAGCTTTCTTT. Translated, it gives CASSLGEGYTEAFF.

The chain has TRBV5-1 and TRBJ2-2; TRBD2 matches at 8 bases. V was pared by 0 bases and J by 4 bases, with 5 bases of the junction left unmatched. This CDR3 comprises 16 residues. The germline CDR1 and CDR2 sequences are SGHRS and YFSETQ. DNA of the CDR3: TGCGCCAGCAGCTTGGGGTTAGCGGGGCCCACCGGGGAGCTGTTTTTT. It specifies CASSLGLAGPTGELFF.

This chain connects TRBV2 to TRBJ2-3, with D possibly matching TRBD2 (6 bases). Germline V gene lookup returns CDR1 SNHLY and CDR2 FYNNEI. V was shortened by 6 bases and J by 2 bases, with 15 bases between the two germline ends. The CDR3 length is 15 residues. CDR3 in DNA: TGTGCCAGCAGACGAAATGGGGGGTTCACAGATACGCAGTATTTT. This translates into CASRRNGGFTDTQYF.

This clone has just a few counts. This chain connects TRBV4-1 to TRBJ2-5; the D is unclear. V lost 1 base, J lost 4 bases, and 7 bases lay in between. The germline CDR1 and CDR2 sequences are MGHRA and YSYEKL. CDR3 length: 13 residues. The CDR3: CASSQVFGETQYF. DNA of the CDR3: TGCGCCAGCAGCCAAGTCTTCGGAGAGACCCAGTACTTC.

CDR3 protein: CASSHLGGQGYNEQFF. The CDR3 nucleotides are TGTGCCAGCAGCCATCTCGGGGGACAGGGTTACAATGAGCAGTTCTTC. The V gene is TRBV14, the J gene TRBJ2-1; 9 bases are a match to TRBD1. After removal of 3 bases from V and 4 bases from J, the junction contained 7 bases not matched to a gene. Per the germline V gene, CDR1 is SGHDN and CDR2 is FVKESK. The CDR3 consists of 16 residues.

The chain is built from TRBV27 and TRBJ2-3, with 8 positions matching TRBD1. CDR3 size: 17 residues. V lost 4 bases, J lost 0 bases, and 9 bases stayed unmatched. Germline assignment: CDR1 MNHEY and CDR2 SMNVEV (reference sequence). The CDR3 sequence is CASSSGQVETSTDTQYF. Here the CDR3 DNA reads TGTGCCAGCAGTTCGGGACAGGTGGAGACTAGCACAGATACGCAGTATTTT.

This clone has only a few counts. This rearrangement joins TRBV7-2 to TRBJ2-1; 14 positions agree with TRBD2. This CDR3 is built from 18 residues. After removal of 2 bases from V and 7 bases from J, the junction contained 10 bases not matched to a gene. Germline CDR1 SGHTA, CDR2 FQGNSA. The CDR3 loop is CASSLTLIGTSGSNEQFF. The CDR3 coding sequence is TGTGCCAGCAGCTTAACACTAATTGGGACTAGCGGGAGTAATGAGCAGTTCTTC.